The next 12 T cell receptor beta chains were all read from a single sample in a study of OX40 agonist ivuxolimab in advanced cancers. The method was immunoSEQ multiplex PCR; TCRdb's version includes in-frame clones alone and lacks a portion of them. The data hold 70,000 to 85,000 clones, with 70% to 85% observed a single time. Sequences were derived from CD4+ or CD8+ T cells sorted from blood, sampled in a trial of the OX40 agonist ivuxolimab. These receptors originate from an adult with an advanced solid tumor such as melanoma, head and neck, liver or kidney cancer.

The chain combines TRBV5-1 with TRBJ2-1; TRBD2 agrees at 13 bases. The germline gives CDR1 SGHRS, CDR2 YFSETQ. The CDR3 extends over 16 amino acids. V was clipped by 1 base and J by 8 bases; unmatched bases: 6. For the CDR3, the DNA is TGCGCCAGCAGCTTGCCAGGGACTAGCGGGGAGGATGAGCAGTTCTTC. The encoded protein is CASSLPGTSGEDEQFF.

V is TRBV6-5 and J is TRBJ2-3, with D unresolved. Germline V gives CDR1 MNHEY, CDR2 SVGAGI. The CDR3 is 13 amino acids. Trimming removed 5 bases from V and 3 bases from J, with 9 bases in between. Here the CDR3 reads CASSPPGTDTQYF. The CDR3 DNA reads as TGTGCCAGCAGTCCCCCAGGAACAGATACGCAGTATTTT.

In its sample, this clone was seen once. The chain combines TRBV2 with TRBJ2-2; D could derive from TRBD1 or TRBD2 (5 bases each). V gave up 6 bases and J gave up 5 bases, with 10 bases separating them. The CDR3 consists of 13 residues. The germline gives CDR1 SNHLY, CDR2 FYNNEI. The CDR3 region has the DNA TGTGCCAGCAGGTTTGGGGGAACCGGGGAGCTGTTTTTT. The encoded protein is CASRFGGTGELFF.

This rearrangement joins TRBV7-9 to TRBJ1-3; D is ambiguous. Trimming took off 0 bases at V and 1 base at J, with 10 bases between the two ends. This CDR3 region has 16 residues. CDR1 SEHNR and CDR2 FQNEAQ come from the germline V gene (reference sequence). The CDR3 loop reads CASSLAPGFSGNTIYF. In nucleotides, the CDR3 is TGTGCCAGCAGCTTAGCGCCGGGCTTTTCTGGAAACACCATATATTTT.

The CDR3 sequence: CASSLSRQGKGYTF. Here the CDR3 DNA reads TGTGCCAGCAGTTTGAGTAGACAGGGAAAGGGCTACACCTTC. This chain connects TRBV28 to TRBJ1-2, with 7 nucleotides matching TRBD1. The V gene end was trimmed by 3 bases and the J gene end by 8 bases; junction bases not matched to a gene: 9. The V gene's germline CDR1 is MDHEN and CDR2 SYDVKM. The length of the CDR3 is 14 residues.

This sequence joins TRBV28 and TRBJ1-5, with D possibly matching TRBD1 (5 bases). V lost 3 bases, J lost 4 bases, and 10 bases lay in between. The CDR3 sequence is 14 residues long. Germline V gene data show CDR1 as MDHEN and CDR2 as SYDVKM. The CDR3 bases are TGTGCCAGCAGTTTTGCAGGGCAAAATCAGCCCCAGCATTTT. It yields the protein CASSFAGQNQPQHF.

This chain uses TRBV12-5 with TRBJ2-5; D remains unclear. The germline V and J ends were trimmed by 2 bases and 5 bases, with 18 bases remaining between them. The CDR3 is 16 residues long. Per germline, CDR1 LGHNT and CDR2 FRNRAP. Here the CDR3 DNA reads TGTGCTAGTGGTTTGTTAAGTTCGGGCGCCAGGGAGACCCAGTACTTC. Its translation: CASGLLSSGARETQYF.

Comment on this clone: Because it lacks the conserved phenylalanine or tryptophan at the end, this CDR3 is likely a read error. The DNA is left out, because the CDR3 cannot be placed on it with certainty; the CDR3 is given as TCRdb lists it. The chain uses TRBV11-2 and TRBJ1-1. Both ends counted, the CDR3 spans 14 residues. Germline-derived CDR1 and CDR2 are SGHAT and FQNNGV. CDR3: CASSPGPTAIIEEV.

A remark on this clone: This may arise from a read error, as a much more abundant clone is one base away. This sample also contains other DNA sequences that code for the same CDR3. J is TRBJ1-2 and V is TRBV5-1; 7 bases map to TRBD1. The trim removed 0 bases at V and 6 bases at J, leaving 2 bases unmatched. The CDR3 totals 13 residues. Germline-derived CDR1 and CDR2 are SGHRS and YFSETQ. The CDR3 coding sequence is TGCGCCAGCAGCTTGGGACAGGGTGATGGCTACACCTTC. This gives the protein CASSLGQGDGYTF.

The genes are TRBV4-2 and TRBJ2-2; TRBD2 might be the D (6 bases). Trimming left V 4 bases short and J 1 base short, with 19 bases between. The CDR3 covers 18 residues. The germline V gene encodes CDR1 LGHNA and CDR2 YNFKEQ. CDR3 residues: CASSLKAAVAVNTGELFF. In DNA form, the CDR3 reads TGTGCCAGCAGCCTAAAGGCCGCGGTAGCGGTGAACACCGGGGAGCTGTTTTTT.

About this clone itself: An end of the junction does not agree with germline; a read error may underlie this. CDR3 amino acids: CASSDPGQGVTRVGYTF. The CDR3 DNA reads TGCGCCAGCAGCGACCCGGGACAGGGAGTGACGAGAGTGGGCTACACCTTC. This chain links TRBV7-2 with TRBJ1-2, with 9 bases fitting TRBD1. The CDR3 is made up of 17 amino acids. The V gene's germline CDR1 is SGHTA and CDR2 FQGNSA.

The chain links TRBV28 to TRBJ1-1; the D gene is possibly TRBD1 (5 bases). Trimming pared 5 bases from V and 5 bases from J, leaving 9 bases between. The CDR3 extends over 12 amino acids. CDR1 and CDR2 (germline): MDHEN, SYDVKM. CDR3 nucleotide sequence: TGTGCCAGCAGTCTCCGACAGACTGAAGCTTTCTTT. Residues: CASSLRQTEAFF.